The 21 T cell receptor beta chains below all came from one sample that was sequenced in a study of blood T cell repertoires in COVID-19. Assay: immunoSEQ multiplex PCR; the TCRdb copy retains only in-frame clones and omits some. The repertoire has 150,000 to 250,000 clones, more than 75% of them found once; the top ten carry 6%. Material for sequencing was peripheral blood. These receptors came from a woman aged 40-49 years with COVID-19, enrolled during active disease.

This clone was detected a few times. V is TRBV3-1 (or the pseudogene TRBV3-2) and J is TRBJ2-7; D possibly corresponds to TRBD2 (6 bases). Germline assignment: CDR1 LGHDT and CDR2 YNNKEL (reference sequence). V gave up 4 bases and J gave up 8 bases, with 24 bases separating them. CDR3 length: 16 amino acids. The CDR3 is CASSRQAGLSTFKQYF. CDR3 sequence (DNA): TGTGCCAGCAGCCGCCAAGCAGGACTATCCACCTTCAAGCAGTACTTC.

This clone was picked up one time. The CDR3: CASSFTTSPFRQFF. The CDR3 DNA reads TGTGCCAGCAGCTTTACGACTAGTCCATTTCGACAGTTCTTC. This chain connects TRBV5-6 to TRBJ2-1; tentatively, D is TRBD2 (6 bases). The germline V gene has CDR1 SGHDT and CDR2 YYEEEE. V lost 2 bases to trimming and J lost 13 bases, with 19 bases between them. The CDR3 loop spans 14 amino acids.

The chain links TRBV18 to TRBJ1-4; D is uncertain. Trimming left V 4 bases short and J 8 bases short, with 20 bases between. The CDR3 runs 16 residues. Germline loops: CDR1 KGHSH, CDR2 LQKENI. The CDR3 DNA reads as TGTGCCAGCTCACGAGGAGTCCCGGGAGGAGGGGAAAAACTGTTTTTT. Its protein product is CASSRGVPGGGEKLFF.

This clone was seen only a few times. V usage is TRBV4-1 and J usage is TRBJ1-5; 8 nucleotides agree with TRBD1. Germline CDR1 is MGHRA and CDR2 is YSYEKL. The trim removed 0 bases at V and 4 bases at J, leaving 14 bases unmatched. The CDR3 length is 19 residues. The CDR3 DNA reads as TGCGCCAGCAGCCAAGAGCCCCGACAGGGGCCCCAGGTGAATCAGCCCCAGCATTTT. This gives the protein CASSQEPRQGPQVNQPQHF.

The chain has TRBV7-2 and TRBJ1-2, with D possibly TRBD1 on 5 matching bases. The germline V gene encodes CDR1 SGHTA and CDR2 FQGNSA. This CDR3 is 15 amino acids long. V gave up 4 bases and J gave up 2 bases, with 14 bases separating them. The CDR3 region is CASSSGPGLNYGYTF. CDR3 nucleotides: TGTGCCAGCAGCTCCGGACCAGGGTTAAACTATGGCTACACCTTC.

The chain employs TRBV19 and TRBJ1-5; TRBD1 aligns across 7 bases. Unmatched junction bases numbered 12, after V lost 3 bases and J lost 7 bases. The CDR3 runs 16 residues. Germline CDR1 is LNHDA and CDR2 is SQIVND (reference sequence). CDR3 DNA: TGTGCCAGTAGTATGGTCCTTACGAGACAGGGCCAGCCCCAGCATTTT. This gives the protein CASSMVLTRQGQPQHF.

This chain joins TRBV2 and TRBJ2-5; tentatively, D is TRBD1 (6 bases). The germline V gene encodes CDR1 SNHLY and CDR2 FYNNEI. Between the trimmed V and J ends, which lost 3 bases and 7 bases, there was a span of 12 bases. The CDR3 loop spans 13 amino acids. CDR3 region: CASSDVGARTQYF. In nucleotides, the CDR3 is TGTGCCAGCAGTGACGTGGGGGCAAGGACCCAGTACTTC.

The rearrangement joins TRBV5-1 to TRBJ1-4; tentative D call: TRBD1 (6 bases). Trimming left V 4 bases short and J 0 bases short, with 10 bases between. Germline lookup yields CDR1 SGHRS and CDR2 YFSETQ. The CDR3 runs to 15 residues. The DNA for the CDR3 is TGCGCCAGCAGCCTACAGGGCGCAACTAATGAAAAACTGTTTTTT. Translating it yields CASSLQGATNEKLFF.

This chain links TRBV13 with TRBJ1-2; TRBD1 aligns across 7 bases. V was pared by 3 bases and J by 1 base, with 5 bases of the junction left unmatched. Germline V gives CDR1 PRHDT, CDR2 FYEKMQ (reference sequence). This CDR3 is 15 amino acids long. The chain's CDR3 is CASSFDREINYGYTF. The CDR3 coding sequence is TGTGCCAGCAGCTTCGACAGGGAGATTAACTATGGCTACACCTTC.

The chain has TRBV4-3 and TRBJ1-5; D remains unclear. The CDR3 spans 13 residues. Trimming removed 0 bases from V and 4 bases from J, with 4 bases in between. Germline V gene lookup returns CDR1 LGHNA and CDR2 YSLEER. CDR3 sequence: CASSQDLNQPQHF. The CDR3 DNA sequence: TGCGCCAGCAGCCAAGATTTAAATCAGCCCCAGCATTTT.

J is TRBJ2-3 and V is TRBV7-9; no firm D call. Trimming shortened V by 5 bases and J by 2 bases, and 20 bases separated the two germline ends. Germline values: CDR1 SEHNR, CDR2 FQNEAQ (reference sequence). This CDR3 spans 17 amino acids. The CDR3, as DNA: TGTGCCAGCAGCAAGCCTCCTGTGAGTCCCCTCACAGATACGCAGTATTTT. Amino acids: CASSKPPVSPLTDTQYF.

On this clone: The same CDR3 is also encoded by other DNA sequences in this sample. This chain connects TRBV18 to TRBJ1-2; no definite D call. There are 14 residues in the CDR3. Trimming left V 1 base short and J 2 bases short, with 8 bases between. Germline V gene sequence: CDR1 KGHSH, CDR2 LQKENI. CDR3 nucleotides: TGTGCCAGCTCACCACGTGAGGCAAACTATGGCTACACCTTC. Protein sequence: CASSPREANYGYTF.

CDR3 sequence: CASSESSAGDGYTF. The CDR3 DNA sequence: TGCGCCAGCAGTGAGTCATCGGCAGGGGATGGCTACACCTTC. The rearrangement joins TRBV10-2 to TRBJ1-2, with a tentative D call TRBD1 (6 bases). The CDR3 sequence is 14 residues long. Trimming took off 0 bases at V and 6 bases at J, with 11 bases between the two ends. Germline V gives CDR1 WSHSY, CDR2 SAAADI.

The chain couples TRBV2 to TRBJ1-2, with 7 positions matching TRBD1. Losses at the gene ends were 11 bases for V and 6 bases for J; bases not matched to a gene: 12. CDR1 is SNHLY, CDR2 FYNNEI, per germline. The CDR3 spans 13 residues. CDR3 DNA: TGTGCCCATAAGGAGGGGGCTTCGCATGGCTACACCTTC. Amino acid sequence: CAHKEGASHGYTF.

The V call is TRBV5-1, the J call TRBJ1-3; a possible D gene is TRBD1 (5 bases). The CDR3 length is 18 residues. The V end lost 4 bases, the J end lost 0 bases, and 20 bases lay between the germline ends. The germline gives CDR1 SGHRS, CDR2 YFSETQ. This CDR3 is CASSRDWGRPFSGNTIYF. The CDR3 bases are TGCGCCAGCAGCCGCGACTGGGGCAGACCTTTCTCTGGAAACACCATATATTTT.

The rearrangement uses TRBV29-1 and TRBJ1-1; D remains ambiguous. V lost 7 bases and J 5 bases, leaving 14 bases between the germline ends. The CDR3 has 12 residues. Germline assignment: CDR1 SQVTM and CDR2 ANQGSEA. This CDR3 reads CSGRPAGTEAFF. CDR3 nucleotides: TGCAGCGGACGACCCGCGGGAACTGAAGCTTTCTTT.

The chain has TRBV9 and TRBJ2-3; 8 bases fit TRBD2. This CDR3 has 15 residues. V shed 4 bases, J shed 3 bases, and the junction held 7 bases outside the gene matches. The germline V gene has CDR1 SGDLS and CDR2 YYNGEE. The CDR3 coding sequence is TGTGCCAGCAGCCCGACCAGCGGGGGTACAGATACGCAGTATTTT. Protein sequence: CASSPTSGGTDTQYF.

This chain links TRBV9 with TRBJ2-7; D is possibly TRBD2 (6 bases). Trimming shortened V by 3 bases and J by 7 bases, and 26 bases separated the two germline ends. Germline CDR1 and CDR2: SGDLS and YYNGEE. This CDR3 spans 17 amino acids. CDR3 residues: CASSAAGGASGLREQYF. The CDR3 DNA is TGTGCCAGCAGCGCCGCCGGGGGAGCGTCTGGTCTACGGGAGCAGTACTTC. The entire variable domain, with the rest obtained from reference TRBV9 and TRBJ2-7, is as follows: DSGVTQTPKHLITATGQRVTLRCSPRSGDLSVYWYQQSLDQGLQFLIQYYNGEERAKGNILERFSAQQFPDLHSELNLSSLELGDSALYFCASSAAGGASGLREQYFGPGTRLTVT.

The chain couples TRBV5-4 to TRBJ2-3; 13 positions agree with TRBD2. V shed 4 bases, J shed 2 bases, and the junction held 4 bases outside the gene matches. This CDR3 has 16 amino acids. Germline values: CDR1 SGHNT, CDR2 YYREEE (reference sequence). The CDR3 sequence: CASSLGTSGDTDTQYF. The CDR3 bases are TGTGCCAGCAGCCTTGGGACTAGCGGGGACACAGATACGCAGTATTTT.

CDR3 coding DNA: TGCGCCAGCAGCCCTTCGACAGGGAACACCGGGGAGCTGTTTTTT. It encodes CASSPSTGNTGELFF. The chain employs TRBV5-1 and TRBJ2-2; TRBD1 might be the D (6 bases). Germline CDR1 reads SGHRS; CDR2 reads YFSETQ. This CDR3 contains 15 residues. V gave up 4 bases and J gave up 1 base, with 11 bases separating them.

This chain uses TRBV7-2 with TRBJ2-3; 7 bases fit TRBD2. Germline V lookup: CDR1 SGHTA, CDR2 FQGNSA. V lost 4 bases, J lost 0 bases, and 13 bases stayed unmatched. This CDR3 region has 18 residues. In DNA, the CDR3 is TGTGCCAGCAGCTACCAAGTACTAGCGTGGGCTAGCACAGATACGCAGTATTTT. This sequence encodes CASSYQVLAWASTDTQYF. The variable domain in full, completed from reference TRBV7-2 and TRBJ2-3, reads GAGVSQSPSNKVTEKGKDVELRCDPISGHTALYWYRQSLGQGLEFLIYFQGNSAPDKSGLPSDRFSAERTGGSVSTLTIQRTQQEDSAVYLCASSYQVLAWASTDTQYFGPGTRLTVL.